These 14 T cell receptor beta chains were all obtained from the same sample, sequenced in a study of T cell clonality in common variable immunodeficiency. Overall study results and limits: In common variable immunodeficiency, TCR beta chains reportedly carried fewer deletions and N-nucleotide insertions.

Repertoires were generated with immunoSEQ multiplex PCR, while TCRdb's copy carries only in-frame clones and drops some. The specimen gives over 30,000 clones without singletons; the ten biggest hold approximately 7%. These receptors' antigens are unknown. Sequences were obtained from peripheral blood mononuclear cells. These receptors were collected from a human donor with common variable immunodeficiency.

CDR3 loop: CASRHSGSFYNEQFF. CDR3 DNA (partial): TGTGCCAGCAGGCATAGCGGGAGTTTTTACAATGAG. The V call is TRBV7-9, the J call TRBJ2-1; 9 bases align to TRBD2. The read stops 3 residues short of the end of the CDR3; the missing end is completed from the germline J gene. There are 15 residues in the CDR3. V was pared by 6 bases and J by 4 bases, with 7 bases of the junction left unmatched. CDR1 and CDR2 (germline): SEHNR, FQNEAQ (reference sequence).

There are a few counts of this clone. The sequence runs out 3 residues before the end of the CDR3; the remainder is reconstructed from the germline J gene. The rearrangement uses TRBV7-6 and TRBJ2-7; either TRBD1 or TRBD2 may fit D (5 bases each). CDR3 length: 13 residues. Germline-derived CDR1 and CDR2 are SGHVS and FNYEAQ. Between the trimmed V and J ends, which lost 3 bases and 6 bases, there was a span of 12 bases. The covered CDR3 bases are TGTGCCAGCAGCTTCAGCTCAGGGAGCGAG. This sequence encodes CASSFSSGSE. The full CDR3 is CASSFSSGSEQYF.

This clone has just a few counts. The read gets to within 3 residues of the CDR3 end, and the germline J gene fills in the rest. This chain uses TRBV20-1 with TRBJ2-3, with D tentatively TRBD2 (7 bases). The CDR3 consists of 15 residues. Germline V gene sequence: CDR1 DFQATT, CDR2 SNEGSKA (reference sequence). Trimming removed 5 bases at V and 3 bases at J, with 18 bases between. The sequenced part of the CDR3 DNA is TGCAGTGCTCTAGCGGACAGTGATAGGACAGATACG. Its protein is CSALADSDRTDT. The CDR3 in its entirety is CSALADSDRTDTQYF.

This clone was detected many times. The read halts 3 residues ahead of the CDR3 end, with the missing end drawn from the germline J gene. The chain uses TRBV5-1 and TRBJ2-7; 9 positions match TRBD1. Germline V CDR1 and CDR2: SGHRS, YFSETQ. V trimming: 7 bases; J trimming: 3 bases; junction bases outside the gene matches: 8. The CDR3 extends over 14 amino acids. CDR3 DNA, as far as it was read: TGCGCCAGCCATGGGGCGGACAGGGGCTACGAG. It is translated as CASHGADRGYE. The full CDR3 reads CASHGADRGYEQYF.

This clone was recorded a few times. The read is 3 residues too short to cover the CDR3 end, so that end is filled in from the germline J gene. The chain carries TRBV18 and TRBJ1-1; 9 bases map to TRBD1. The CDR3 consists of 16 residues. Unmatched junction bases numbered 5, after V lost 2 bases and J lost 1 base. The germline CDR1 and CDR2 sequences are KGHSH and LQKENI. The CDR3 is CASSPTTGGSNTEAFF. The DNA read from the CDR3 is TGTGCCAGCTCACCAACGACAGGGGGGTCGAACACTGAA.

This clone came up a few times. Read data end 3 residues before the CDR3 end; the end is taken from the germline J gene. The rearrangement uses TRBV7-2 and TRBJ2-3; 7 positions agree with TRBD2. This CDR3 is built from 15 residues. Germline-derived CDR1 and CDR2 are SGHTA and FQGNSA. V gave up 5 bases and J gave up 3 bases; unmatched junction bases: 8. CDR3 DNA, as far as it was read: TGTGCCAGCAGCCCGGGGGGTGGGTGGACAGATACG. It is translated as CASSPGGGWTDT. The whole CDR3 protein is CASSPGGGWTDTQYF.

This clone was recorded at least ten times. Read sequence stops 3 residues before the CDR3 end, and the germline J gene provides the missing end. The chain couples TRBV7-2 to TRBJ2-4, with 9 positions matching TRBD1. The junction had 2 bases not matched to a gene; V was cut back by 5 bases and J by 6 bases. Germline CDR1 reads SGHTA; CDR2 reads FQGNSA. The CDR3 length is 13 residues. The CDR3 sequence is CASSPGQGNIQYF. The CDR3 DNA, read in part, is TGTGCCAGCAGCCCGGGACAGGGAAACATT.

This clone showed up just a few times. The CDR3 bases that were read are TGTGCCAGCAGCTTAATTCAGGGGGATCCT. This translates into CASSLIQGDP. The full CDR3 is CASSLIQGDPQYF. V is TRBV7-3 and J is TRBJ2-4, with TRBD1 matching 7 bases. The read comes to an end 3 residues before the CDR3 does, leaving the germline J gene to fill in the end. The germline gives CDR1 SGHTA, CDR2 FQGTGA. The length of the CDR3 is 13 residues. Using reference TRBV7-3 and TRBJ2-4 for the parts outside the CDR3, the full variable domain is GAGVSQTPSNKVTEKGKYVELRCDPISGHTALYWYRQSLGQGPEFLIYFQGTGAADDSGLPNDRFFAVRPEGSVSTLKIQRTERGDSAVYLCASSLIQGDPQYFGAGTRLSVL.

The table lists this clone with many counts. The read ends 3 residues early relative to the CDR3; the germline J gene fills the gap. The chain employs TRBV20-1 and TRBJ2-1, with 9 bases matching TRBD2. CDR3 length: 13 amino acids. Germline V CDR1 and CDR2: DFQATT, SNEGSKA (reference sequence). V dropped 8 bases and J dropped 7; count of bases not matched to a gene: 9. CDR3 protein: CSSFSGSSNEQFF. CDR3 DNA (partial): TGCAGTTCTTTTAGCGGGAGTTCGAATGAG.

Of note for this clone: The CDR3 goes on 3 residues after the read ends, and that part is filled in from the germline J gene. This chain links TRBV2 with TRBJ2-1; 12 bases are a match to TRBD1. Germline trimming cut 5 bases from V and 9 bases from J; bases unmatched to any gene: 14. Germline CDR1 reads SNHLY; CDR2 reads FYNNEI. The CDR3 is made up of 17 amino acids. CDR3 sequence reads: CASSPGTGGDPGGEQFF. The covered CDR3 bases are TGTGCCAGCAGTCCTGGGACAGGGGGCGATCCGGGCGGTGAG. The entire variable domain, with the rest obtained from reference TRBV2 and TRBJ2-1, is as follows: EPEVTQTPSHQVTQMGQEVILRCVPISNHLYFYWYRQILGQKVEFLVSFYNNEISEKSEIFDDQFSVERPDGSNFTLKIRSTKLEDSAMYFCASSPGTGGDPGGEQFFGPGTRLTVL.

Details on this clone: The CDR3 extends 3 residues past the end of the read, so its final part is completed from the germline J gene. V and J are TRBV11-2 and TRBJ2-5; D possibly uses TRBD1 or TRBD2 (5 bases each). Germline-derived CDR1 and CDR2 are SGHAT and FQNNGV. The CDR3 is made up of 15 amino acids. Between the trimmed V and J ends, which lost 0 bases and 4 bases, there was a span of 12 bases. The CDR3 sequence is CASSLEGAGRETQYF. The DNA read from the CDR3 is TGTGCCAGCAGCTTAGAAGGAGCAGGGAGAGAGACC.

This clone came up a few times. The junction differs from germline at one of its ends, possibly a read error. The CDR3 end falls 3 residues outside the read, so it is completed with the germline J gene. The chain employs TRBV6-1 and TRBJ1-5; D not certain. From germline, CDR1 is MNHNS and CDR2 SASEGT. The CDR3 consists of 14 residues. Incomplete CDR3 DNA: TGTGCCAGCAGAGAAGGCGGGTTCAATCAGCCC. Translation gives CASREGGFNQP. The entire CDR3 reads CASREGGFNQPQHF.

At least ten counts were recorded for this clone. The read terminates 3 residues ahead of where the CDR3 ends, so the germline J gene completes it. The chain links TRBV20-1 to TRBJ2-3; 7 positions match TRBD2. J was trimmed by 4 bases and V by 3 bases; bases with no gene match: 7. The CDR3 has 14 amino acids. Germline CDR1 reads DFQATT; CDR2 reads SNEGSKA (reference sequence). The CDR3 sequence is CSASYAGASDTQYF. The DNA read from the CDR3 is TGCAGTGCTAGCTACGCGGGAGCCTCAGATACG.

This clone was detected ten times or more. The CDR3 end is not reached by the read, which stops 3 residues before it; the germline J gene fills it in. This rearrangement joins TRBV11-1 to TRBJ1-2; 9 bases agree with TRBD1. The CDR3 sequence is 14 residues long. CDR1 is SGHAT and CDR2 is FQDESV in the germline V gene (reference sequence). V gave up 0 bases and J gave up 4 bases; unmatched junction bases: 0. The part of the CDR3 DNA that was read is TGTGCCAGCAGCTTAGCGGACAGGGGCTATGGC. Its protein is CASSLADRGYG. The whole CDR3 sequence reads CASSLADRGYGYTF.